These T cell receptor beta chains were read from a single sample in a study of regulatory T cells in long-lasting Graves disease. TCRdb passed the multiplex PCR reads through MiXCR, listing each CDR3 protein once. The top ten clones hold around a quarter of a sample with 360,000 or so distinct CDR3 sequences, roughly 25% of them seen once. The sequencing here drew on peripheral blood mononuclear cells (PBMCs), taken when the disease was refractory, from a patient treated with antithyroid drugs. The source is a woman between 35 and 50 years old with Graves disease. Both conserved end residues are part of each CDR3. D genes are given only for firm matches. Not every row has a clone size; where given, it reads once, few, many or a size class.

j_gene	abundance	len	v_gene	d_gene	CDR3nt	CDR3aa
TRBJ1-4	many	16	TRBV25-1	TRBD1	TGTGCCAGCAGTACAGGACAGGGAAAGGGGAATGAAAAACTGTTTTTT	CASSTGQGKGNEKLFF
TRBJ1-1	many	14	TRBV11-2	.	TGTGCCAGCAGCCACCTCCAGGGGACGGCTGAAGCTTTCTTT	CASSHLQGTAEAFF
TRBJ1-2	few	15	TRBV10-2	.	TGCGCCAGCTGCCCGGCTGAAATAGCTAACTATGGCTACACCTTC	CASCPAEIANYGYTF
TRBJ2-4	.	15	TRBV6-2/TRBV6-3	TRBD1	TGTGCCAGCAGTTGGGACAGGGGGTCCAAAAACATTCAGTACTTC	CASSWDRGSKNIQYF
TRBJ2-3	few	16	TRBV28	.	TGTGCCAGCAGTTTAACAGGTTCTACTAGCACAGATACGCAGTATTTT	CASSLTGSTSTDTQYF
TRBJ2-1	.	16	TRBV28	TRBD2	TGTGCCAGCAGTTGGAGGGGGACTAGCGTTAACAATGAGCAGTTCTTC	CASSWRGTSVNNEQFF
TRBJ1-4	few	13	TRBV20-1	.	TGCAGTGCTGCACAGGGATCTAAGGAAAAACTGTTTTTT	CSAAQGSKEKLFF
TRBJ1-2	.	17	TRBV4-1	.	TGCGCCAGCAGCCAAGATGATCATTACGGACCGACGTATGGGGGGACCTTC	CASSQDDHYGPTYGGTF
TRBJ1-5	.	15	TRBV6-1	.	TGTGCCAGCAAAGGGGGAAACCTTTACAATCAGCCCCAGCATTTT	CASKGGNLYNQPQHF
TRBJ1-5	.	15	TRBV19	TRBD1	TGTGCCAGTAGTATTTGGGGACAGGGCAATCAGCCCCAGCATTTT	CASSIWGQGNQPQHF
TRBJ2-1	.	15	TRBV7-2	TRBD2	TGTGCCAGCAGCTTAATTCTAGCGGGAGAGACTGAGCAGTTCTTC	CASSLILAGETEQFF
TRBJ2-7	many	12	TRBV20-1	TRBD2	TGCAGTTTCGTGCGGGAGGCCTACGAGCAGTACTTC	CSFVREAYEQYF
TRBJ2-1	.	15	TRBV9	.	TGTGCCAGCAGCGGGCGGGACCCGAATCCCAATGAGCAGTTCTTC	CASSGRDPNPNEQFF
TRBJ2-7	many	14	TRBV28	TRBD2	TGTGCCAGCAGTTTGGGGACTAGCCCCTACGAGCAGTACTTC	CASSLGTSPYEQYF
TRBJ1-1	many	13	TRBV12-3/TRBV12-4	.	TGTGCCAGCAGTAACCAGGGAGATACTGAAGCTTTCTTT	CASSNQGDTEAFF
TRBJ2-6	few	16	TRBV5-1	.	TGCGCCAGCAGCTTGGTCCCCCACTCTGGGGCCAACGTCCTGACTTTC	CASSLVPHSGANVLTF
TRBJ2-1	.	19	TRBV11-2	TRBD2	TGTGCCAGCAGCTTAGGAGGATCCTGGACTAGCGGGTTCTACAATGAGCAGTTCTTC	CASSLGGSWTSGFYNEQFF
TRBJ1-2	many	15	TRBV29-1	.	TGCAGCGTTGAAGCCTACTCCGGGGTGAACTATGGCTACACCTTC	CSVEAYSGVNYGYTF
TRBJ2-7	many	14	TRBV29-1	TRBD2	TGCAGCGTACGGAGCGGGAGAAAAAGCTACGAGCAGTACTTC	CSVRSGRKSYEQYF
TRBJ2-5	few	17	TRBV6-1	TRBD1	TGTGCCAGCAGTCGATTGTCCGGGACAGGGTGGGGAGAGACCCAGTACTTC	CASSRLSGTGWGETQYF
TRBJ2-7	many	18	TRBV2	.	TGTGCCAGCAGTGTCCCGCTTCGGGGCAGGGTGACCTCCTACGAGCAGTACTTC	CASSVPLRGRVTSYEQYF
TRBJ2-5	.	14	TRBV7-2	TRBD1	TGTGCCAGCAGCCCATCAAGGGGGCTAGAGACCCAGTACTTC	CASSPSRGLETQYF
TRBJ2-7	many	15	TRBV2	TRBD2	TGTGCCAGCAGTGGGGGGACTAGTAAAATCTACGAGCAGTACTTC	CASSGGTSKIYEQYF
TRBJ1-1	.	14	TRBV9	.	TGTGCCAGCAGCGTGGGGGGATTGCACACTGAAGCTTTCTTT	CASSVGGLHTEAFF
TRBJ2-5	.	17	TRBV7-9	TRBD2	TGTGCCAGCAGTTTTAAACAGGGAGCGGGAGGGCAAGAGACCCAGTACTTC	CASSFKQGAGGQETQYF
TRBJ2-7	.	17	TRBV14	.	TGTGCCAGCAGCTTAGGGGTTCGTCGGGCAGGGGACTACGAGCAGTACTTC	CASSLGVRRAGDYEQYF
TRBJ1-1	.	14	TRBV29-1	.	TGCAGCGTTGAAGACGTTATAACAGGGCCTGAAGCTTTCTTT	CSVEDVITGPEAFF
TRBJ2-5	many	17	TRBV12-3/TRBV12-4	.	TGTGCCAGCAGCCCGCTCGAAGGATTTGGACGGCAAGAGACCCAGTACTTC	CASSPLEGFGRQETQYF
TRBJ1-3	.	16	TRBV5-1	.	TGCGCCAGCAGCTTGGACGGGGATCCCTCTGGAAACACCATATATTTT	CASSLDGDPSGNTIYF
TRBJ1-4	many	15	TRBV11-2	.	TGTGCCAGCAGCTTGGACCGGAGCATTCGAGAAAAACTGTTTTTT	CASSLDRSIREKLFF
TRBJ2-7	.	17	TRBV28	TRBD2	TGTGCCAGCAGCCCCCCCTTAGCGGGAGGTCCCTCGGGCGAGCAGTACTTC	CASSPPLAGGPSGEQYF